This T cell receptor (beta chain) was documented in a study of T cell responses to AZD1222 COVID-19 vaccine. Study-wide results and caveats: Breadth and depth of Spike-specific TCRs rose after two AZD1222 doses.

The germline V and J ends were trimmed by 6 bases and 6 bases, with 18 bases remaining between them. The germline V gene encodes CDR1 LNHDA and CDR2 SQIVND (reference sequence). This CDR3 has 15 amino acids. Note on this clone: The antigen is unknown.

Clones were sequenced by immunoSEQ multiplex PCR, and TCRdb holds only the in-frame ones, with some missing. The data contain approximately 120,000 clones, roughly 88% of them singletons. The source of this sequence is an adult in good health. The chain couples TRBV19 to TRBJ2-1; tentative D call: TRBD1 (5 bases). The sequencing here drew on peripheral blood, taken on day 0 of MenACWY control vaccination. The CDR3 spells CASRPLTDNGNEQFF. CDR3 nucleotide sequence: TGTGCCAGTAGGCCCTTGACAGATAATGGCAATGAGCAGTTCTTC.